This T cell receptor (beta chain) was obtained from a study of T-cell reconstitution after alpha-beta-depleted transplantation in children. Whole-study results and caveats: Most T-cell counts and diversity one year after the transplant came from T cells that were newly produced. At day 60, the high TCRbeta diversity found in some patients originated from recipient T cells and thymic progenitors that had survived.

Molecular barcoding with unique molecular identifiers was used for the TCRbeta library. TCRdb redid the calling of the PCR reads with MiXCR, one entry per CDR3 protein. The table includes about a million distinct CDR3 sequences, less than 30% detected once. V lost 1 base and J 2 bases, leaving 16 bases between the germline ends. The V gene's germline CDR1 is SGHRS and CDR2 YFSETQ. The CDR3 spans 17 residues. This clonotype was counted between two and nine times. Antigen: not known. This material consisted of PBMCs, mostly from graft donor cells, taken 360 days after TCRalphabeta/CD19-depleted stem cell transplant. The origin of this receptor is a boy less than two years old who had a stem cell transplant for SCID, so the T cells may come from the graft donor. The gene calls are TRBV5-1 and TRBJ1-5; D might be TRBD1 (5 bases). The DNA of the CDR3 is TGCGCCAGCAGCTTGCAACAGGTGTTTGCTGGCAATCAGCCCCAGCATTTT. Encoded protein: CASSLQQVFAGNQPQHF.